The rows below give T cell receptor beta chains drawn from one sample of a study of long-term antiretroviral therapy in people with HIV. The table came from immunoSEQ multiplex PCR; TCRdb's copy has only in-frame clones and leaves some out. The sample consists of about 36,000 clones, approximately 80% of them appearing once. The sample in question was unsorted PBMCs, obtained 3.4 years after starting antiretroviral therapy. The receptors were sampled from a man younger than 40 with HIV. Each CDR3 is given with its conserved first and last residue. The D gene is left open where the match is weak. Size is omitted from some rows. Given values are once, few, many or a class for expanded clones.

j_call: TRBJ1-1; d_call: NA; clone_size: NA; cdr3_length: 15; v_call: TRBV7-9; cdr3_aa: CASSLVVGRINEAFF; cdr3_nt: TGTGCCAGCAGCTTAGTGGTTGGCAGGATTAATGAAGCTTTCTTT
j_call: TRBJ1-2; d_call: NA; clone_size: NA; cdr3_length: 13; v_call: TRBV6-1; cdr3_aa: CASSVRINYGYTF; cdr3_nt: TGTGCCAGCAGTGTGCGTATAAACTATGGCTACACCTTC
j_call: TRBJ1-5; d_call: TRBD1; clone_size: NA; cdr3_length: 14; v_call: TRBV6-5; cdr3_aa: CASSYGTGDQPQHF; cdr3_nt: TGTGCCAGCAGTTACGGGACAGGGGATCAGCCCCAGCATTTT
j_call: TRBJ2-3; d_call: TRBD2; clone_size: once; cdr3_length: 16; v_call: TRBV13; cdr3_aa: CASSHPSGPGTDTQYF; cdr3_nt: TGTGCCAGCAGCCACCCTAGCGGGCCGGGTACAGATACGCAGTATTTT
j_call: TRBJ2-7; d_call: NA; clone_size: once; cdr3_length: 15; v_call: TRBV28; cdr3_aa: CASSQHAGRAYEQYF; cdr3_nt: TGTGCCAGCAGCCAGCATGCGGGAAGGGCCTACGAGCAGTACTTC
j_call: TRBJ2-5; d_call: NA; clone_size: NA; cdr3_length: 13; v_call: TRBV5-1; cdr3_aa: CASSPDGGETQYF; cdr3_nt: TGCGCCAGCAGCCCCGACGGGGGAGAGACCCAGTACTTC
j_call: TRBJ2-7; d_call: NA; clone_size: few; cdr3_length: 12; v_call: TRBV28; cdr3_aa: CASSSTLYEQYF; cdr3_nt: TGTGCCAGCAGTTCGACGCTCTACGAGCAGTACTTC
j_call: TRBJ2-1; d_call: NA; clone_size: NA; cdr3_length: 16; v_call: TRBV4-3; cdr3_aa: CASSQDPAGGLNEQFF; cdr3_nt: TGCGCCAGCAGCCAAGATCCCGCAGGGGGGCTAAATGAGCAGTTCTTC
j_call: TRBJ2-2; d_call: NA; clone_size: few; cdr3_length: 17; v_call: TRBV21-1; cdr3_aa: CASSISAGGAHTGELFF; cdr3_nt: TGTGCCAGCAGCATCTCCGCAGGGGGCGCGCACACCGGGGAGCTGTTTTTT
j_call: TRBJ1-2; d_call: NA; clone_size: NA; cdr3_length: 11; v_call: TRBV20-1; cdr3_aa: CSARVDPGYTF; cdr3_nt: TGCAGTGCTAGAGTAGATCCTGGCTACACCTTC
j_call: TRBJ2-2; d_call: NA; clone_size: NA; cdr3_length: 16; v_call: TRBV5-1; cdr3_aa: CASTLWGGTNTGELFF; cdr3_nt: TGCGCCAGCACCCTTTGGGGCGGAACGAACACCGGGGAGCTGTTTTTT
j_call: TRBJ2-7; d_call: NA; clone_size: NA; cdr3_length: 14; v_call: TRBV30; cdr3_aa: CAWSVGGSSYEQYF; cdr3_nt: TGTGCCTGGAGTGTAGGTGGGAGCTCCTACGAGCAGTACTTC
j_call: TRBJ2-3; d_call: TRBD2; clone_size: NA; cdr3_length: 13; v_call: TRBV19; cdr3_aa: CASSLLAGDTQYF; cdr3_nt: TGTGCCAGTAGTTTGCTAGCGGGAGATACGCAGTATTTT
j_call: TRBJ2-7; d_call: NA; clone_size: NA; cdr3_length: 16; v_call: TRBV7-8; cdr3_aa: CASSLAYRGMGDEQYF; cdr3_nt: TGTGCCAGCAGCTTAGCGTATAGGGGAATGGGGGACGAGCAGTACTTC
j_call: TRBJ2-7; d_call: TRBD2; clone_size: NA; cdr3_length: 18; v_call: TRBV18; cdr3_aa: CASSLTAPTGTSSYEQYF; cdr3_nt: TGTGCCAGCTCACTCACTGCCCCCACCGGGACTAGCTCCTACGAGCAGTACTTC
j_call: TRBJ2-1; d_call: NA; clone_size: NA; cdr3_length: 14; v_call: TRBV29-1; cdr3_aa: CSDGLASTYNEQFF; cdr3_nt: TGCAGCGACGGCCTAGCGTCCACCTACAATGAGCAGTTCTTC